The sequence of this TCR beta chain was determined in a study of T cell responses to AZD1222 COVID-19 vaccine. Sequenced by immunoSEQ multiplex PCR; TCRdb stores in-frame clones only, minus some. The sample contains more than 140,000 clones, about 91% of which appear only once. Study findings and constraints: Unmutated variant regions are reportedly the target of nearly half of TCRs that are spike-specific.

V was trimmed by 3 bases and J by 7 bases, leaving 10 bases between them. CDR3 length: 14 residues. Germline V CDR1 and CDR2: SEHNR, FQNEAQ (reference sequence). A remark on this clone: The antigen is not known.

This receptor was obtained from an adult in good health. Sequencing was performed on peripheral blood, taken on day 0 of AZD1222 vaccination. The V and J genes are TRBV7-9 and TRBJ1-6; no definite D call. The CDR3 sequence is CASSFDVKNSPLHF. CDR3 bases: TGTGCCAGCAGCTTTGACGTGAAAAATTCACCCCTCCACTTT.